The rows below give T cell receptor beta chains drawn from one sample of a study of CD8 T cells in Susac syndrome. TCRdb reprocessed the immunoSEQ multiplex PCR reads with MiXCR, giving one entry per CDR3 protein. This table has about 94,000 distinct CDR3 sequences, around 94% appearing once. The source material was CD4+ T cells from PBMCs. The receptor set was obtained from a human donor with Susac syndrome. Each CDR3 is given with its conserved first and last residue. The D gene is left open where the match is weak. Not all rows give a size; the values are once, few, many and, for expanded clones, a class.

D	size	V	J	CDR3	DNA
-	-	TRBV11-1	TRBJ1-1	CASSFSGSMNTEAFF	TGTGCCAGCAGCTTTTCGGGGTCCATGAACACTGAAGCTTTCTTT
TRBD2	-	TRBV7-7	TRBJ2-5	CASSRLAGAQETQYF	TGTGCCAGCAGCCGACTAGCGGGGGCCCAAGAGACCCAGTACTTC
-	-	TRBV30	TRBJ1-1	CAWSMQVTEAFF	TGTGCCTGGAGTATGCAGGTCACTGAAGCTTTCTTT
TRBD1	-	TRBV20-1	TRBJ2-1	CSARHRGSYNEQFF	TGCAGTGCTAGGCACAGGGGTTCCTACAATGAGCAGTTCTTC
-	-	TRBV30	TRBJ2-4	CAWSTDSIAKNIQYF	TGTGCCTGGAGTACGGACAGCATAGCCAAAAACATTCAGTACTTC
-	-	TRBV7-9	TRBJ1-5	CASSPKWEDQPQHF	TGTGCCAGCAGCCCTAAATGGGAGGATCAGCCCCAGCATTTT
TRBD2	-	TRBV30	TRBJ2-4	CAWIPTGGAKNIQYF	TGTGCCTGGATACCCACGGGGGGGGCCAAAAACATTCAGTACTTC
-	-	TRBV20-1	TRBJ2-5	CSAALDSLSDQETQYF	TGCAGTGCAGCCCTGGACAGCCTCTCTGATCAAGAGACCCAGTACTTC
TRBD2	-	TRBV4-3	TRBJ2-3	CASSQDTASGGGDTQYF	TGCGCCAGCAGCCAAGATACGGCTAGCGGGGGGGGAGATACGCAGTATTTT
-	-	TRBV21-1	TRBJ2-7	CASSRLAGTYEQYF	TGTGCCAGCAGCAGGCTAGCGGGTACCTACGAGCAGTACTTC
-	-	TRBV6-1	TRBJ1-2	CASSEGRAYGYTF	TGTGCCAGCAGTGAGGGACGGGCCTATGGCTACACCTTC
-	-	TRBV4-2	TRBJ2-2	CASGRTDNTGELFF	TGTGCCAGCGGTCGGACGGATAACACCGGGGAGCTGTTTTTT
-	few	TRBV2	TRBJ2-3	CASGDTQYF	TGTGCCAGCGGGGATACGCAGTATTTT
-	once	TRBV18	TRBJ2-7	CASSPSGSTTSYEQYF	TGTGCCAGCTCACCCAGCGGCTCCACGACCTCCTACGAGCAGTACTTC
TRBD1	-	TRBV28	TRBJ1-6	CASSLPKQGIYNSPLHF	TGTGCCAGCAGTTTACCGAAACAGGGGATCTATAATTCACCCCTCCACTTT
-	-	TRBV5-1	TRBJ2-7	CASSLVRGSPGGEQYF	TGCGCCAGCAGCTTGGTCAGAGGGTCCCCGGGTGGCGAGCAGTACTTC